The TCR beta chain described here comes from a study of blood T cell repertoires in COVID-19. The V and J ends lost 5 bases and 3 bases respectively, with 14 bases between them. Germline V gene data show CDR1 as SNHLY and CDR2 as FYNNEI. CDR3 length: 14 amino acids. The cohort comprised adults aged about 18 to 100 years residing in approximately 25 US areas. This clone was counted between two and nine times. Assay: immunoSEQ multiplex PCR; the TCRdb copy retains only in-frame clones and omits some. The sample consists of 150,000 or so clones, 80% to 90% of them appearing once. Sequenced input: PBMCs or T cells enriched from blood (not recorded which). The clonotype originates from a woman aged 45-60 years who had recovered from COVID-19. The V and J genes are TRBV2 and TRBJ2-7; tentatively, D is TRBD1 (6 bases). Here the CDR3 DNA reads TGTGCCAGCAGTAAACAGGGTCATGGCTACGAGCAGTACTTC. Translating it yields CASSKQGHGYEQYF.